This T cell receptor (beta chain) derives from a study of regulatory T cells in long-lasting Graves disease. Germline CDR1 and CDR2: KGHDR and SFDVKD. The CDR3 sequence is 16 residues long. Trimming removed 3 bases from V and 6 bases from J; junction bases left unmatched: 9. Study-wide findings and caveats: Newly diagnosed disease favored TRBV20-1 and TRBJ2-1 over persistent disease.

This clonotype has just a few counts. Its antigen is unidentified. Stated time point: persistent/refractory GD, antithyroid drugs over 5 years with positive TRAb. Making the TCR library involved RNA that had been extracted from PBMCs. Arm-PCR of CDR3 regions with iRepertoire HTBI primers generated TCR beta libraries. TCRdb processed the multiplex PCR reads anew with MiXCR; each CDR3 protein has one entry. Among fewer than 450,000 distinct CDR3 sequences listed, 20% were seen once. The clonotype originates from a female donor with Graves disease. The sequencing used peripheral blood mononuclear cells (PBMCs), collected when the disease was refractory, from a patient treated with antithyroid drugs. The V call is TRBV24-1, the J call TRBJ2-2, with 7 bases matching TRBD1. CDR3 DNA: TGTGCCACCAGTGATCCTGACAGGGAAGGGCCCGGGGAGCTGTTTTTT. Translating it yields CATSDPDREGPGELFF.